There are many counts of the clone carrying this TCR beta chain. Its target is unknown. The data derive from a study of neurological immune-mediated disorders. Study-wide results and caveats: No link was found between any clinical or MRI feature and the multiple sclerosis repertoire cluster.

The CDR3 extends over 14 amino acids. Trimming removed 3 bases at V and 3 bases at J, with 13 bases between. From germline, CDR1 is DFQATT and CDR2 SNEGSKA (reference sequence). A total of 2 million PBMCs stored at -80 degrees C provided the unsorted libraries. TCRdb used MiXCR to reprocess the 5' RACE reads, holding one entry per CDR3 protein. The table includes 80,000 to 95,000 distinct CDR3 sequences, around 3.4% detected once. The sample consisted of PBMCs. V usage is TRBV20-1 and J usage is TRBJ2-3, with a weak D call TRBD2 (5 bases). The clonotype was recovered from a woman between 45 and 60 years old with multiple sclerosis. The CDR3 bases are TGCAGTGCTAGTCCCGGAACGGGGACAGATACGCAGTATTTT. Its translation: CSASPGTGTDTQYF.